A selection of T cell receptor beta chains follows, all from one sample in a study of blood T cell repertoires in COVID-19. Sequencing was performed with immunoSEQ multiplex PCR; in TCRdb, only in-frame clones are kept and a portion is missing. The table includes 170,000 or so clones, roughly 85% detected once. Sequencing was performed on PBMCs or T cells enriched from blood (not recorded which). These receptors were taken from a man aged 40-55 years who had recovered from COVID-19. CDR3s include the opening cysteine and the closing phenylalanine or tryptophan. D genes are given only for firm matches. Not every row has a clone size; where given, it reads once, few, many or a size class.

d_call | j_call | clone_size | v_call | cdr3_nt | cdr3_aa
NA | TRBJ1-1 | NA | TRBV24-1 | TGTGCCACCAGTGCCAGGGGATTCACTGAAGCTTTCTTT | CATSARGFTEAFF
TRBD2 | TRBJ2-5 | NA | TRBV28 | TGTGCCAGCAGCCCATGGAGCGGGGACCTCCCAGAGACCCAGTACTTC | CASSPWSGDLPETQYF
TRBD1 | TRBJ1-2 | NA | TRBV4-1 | TGCGCCAGCAGCCAAGTAGGCGGACAGGGGGCGGTTCCCTATGGCTACACCTTC | CASSQVGGQGAVPYGYTF
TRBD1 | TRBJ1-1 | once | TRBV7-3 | TGTGCCAGCAGCCTTACGGACAGGGGAGGCACTGAAGCTTTCTTT | CASSLTDRGGTEAFF
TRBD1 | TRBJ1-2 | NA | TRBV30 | TGTGCCTGGAGGGGGACAGACTATGGCTACACCTTC | CAWRGTDYGYTF
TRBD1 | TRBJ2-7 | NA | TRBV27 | TGTGCCAGCACTGGGCTGGGGACAGACTCCTACGAGCAGTACTTC | CASTGLGTDSYEQYF
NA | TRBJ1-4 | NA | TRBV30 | TGTGCCTGGAAACAGTCTAATGAAAAACTGTTTTTT | CAWKQSNEKLFF
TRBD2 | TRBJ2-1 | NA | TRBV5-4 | TGTGCCAGCAGCAAAAACTTAGCGGGGGGGTTGAATGAGCAGTTCTTC | CASSKNLAGGLNEQFF
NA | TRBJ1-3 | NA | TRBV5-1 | TGCGCCAGCAGGCCCGAAATCCATCCCTCGAGCTCTGGAAACACCATATATTTT | CASRPEIHPSSSGNTIYF
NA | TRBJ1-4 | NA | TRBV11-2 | TGTGCCAGCAGCTTTTTGGGTAGCGAAAAACTGTTTTTT | CASSFLGSEKLFF
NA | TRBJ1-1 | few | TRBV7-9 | TGTGCCAGCAGCTTAAACCCAGGGACTGAAGCTTTCTTT | CASSLNPGTEAFF